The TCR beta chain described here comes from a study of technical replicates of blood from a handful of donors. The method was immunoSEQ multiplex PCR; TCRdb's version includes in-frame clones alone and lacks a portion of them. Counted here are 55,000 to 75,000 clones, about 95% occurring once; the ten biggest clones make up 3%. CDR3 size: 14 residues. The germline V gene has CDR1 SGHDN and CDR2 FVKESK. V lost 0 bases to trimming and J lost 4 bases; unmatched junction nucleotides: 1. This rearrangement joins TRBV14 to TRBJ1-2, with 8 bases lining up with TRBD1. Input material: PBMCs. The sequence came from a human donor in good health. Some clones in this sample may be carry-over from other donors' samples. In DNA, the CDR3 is TGTGCCAGCAGCCAAGAGGGACAGGCCTATGGCTACACCTTC. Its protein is CASSQEGQAYGYTF.